This TCR beta chain was retrieved from a study of shared clonotypes between healthy human individuals. In the case of this clone: What it binds is not known.

Genomic DNA of every subset was divided equally among multiple immunoSEQ plates. Per the original data handling: Junction-only sequences without quality scores came from ImmunoSEQ, so filtering differed. The protocol was immunoSEQ multiplex PCR, while the TCRdb copy is restricted to in-frame clones and leaves out a portion. V and J calls and clone size come straight from that table; D and trimming were deduced from the DNA. Altogether about 380,000 clones are present, 90% to 98% being singletons, with the ten largest covering about 0.32%. Broader study findings: An anticipated effect of sequencing depth on clonotype sharing among donors was recognized. Sampling used blood alone; tissue repertoires probably differ.

From germline, CDR1 is MGHRA and CDR2 YSYEKL. The CDR3 has 13 amino acids. V was pared by 1 base and J by 5 bases, with 8 bases between. The sequence was obtained from a man aged 25 to 40 in good health. Sequenced material: memory CD8+ T cells sorted from blood. Subset given: CD45RO+ cells pooled with CCR7-negative TemRA cells. The chain couples TRBV4-1 to TRBJ2-5, with TRBD1 as a possible D gene (5 bases). CDR3 DNA sequence: TGCGCCAGCAGCCAAGGGGGCCGGGAGACCCAGTACTTC. Translating gives CASSQGGRETQYF.